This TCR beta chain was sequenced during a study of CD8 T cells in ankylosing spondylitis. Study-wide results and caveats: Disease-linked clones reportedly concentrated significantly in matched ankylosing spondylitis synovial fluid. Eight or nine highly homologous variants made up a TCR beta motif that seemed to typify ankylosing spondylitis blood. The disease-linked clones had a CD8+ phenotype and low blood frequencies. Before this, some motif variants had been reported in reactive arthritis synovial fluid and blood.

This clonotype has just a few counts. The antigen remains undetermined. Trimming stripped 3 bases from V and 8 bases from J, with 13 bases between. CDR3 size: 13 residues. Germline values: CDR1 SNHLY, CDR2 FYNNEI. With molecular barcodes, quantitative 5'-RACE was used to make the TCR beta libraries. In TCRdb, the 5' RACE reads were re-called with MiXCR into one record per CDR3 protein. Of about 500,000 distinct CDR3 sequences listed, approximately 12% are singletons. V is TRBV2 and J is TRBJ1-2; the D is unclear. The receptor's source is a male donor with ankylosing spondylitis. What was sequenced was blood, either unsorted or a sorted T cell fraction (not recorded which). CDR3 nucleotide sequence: TGTGCCAGCAGTGATGGGTGGGGTGAAGGCTACACCTTC. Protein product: CASSDGWGEGYTF.